A selection of T cell receptor beta chains follows, all from one sample in a study of T-cell reconstitution after alpha-beta-depleted transplantation in children. Each CDR3 protein is one row after TCRdb ran MiXCR on the PCR reads. The sample lists 65,000 to 90,000 distinct CDR3 sequences, around 9.9% occurring once. Source: PBMCs, taken before TCRalphabeta/CD19-depleted stem cell transplant. The receptors originated from a boy between 10 and 17 years old with acute myeloid leukemia, due to receive a stem cell transplant. The CDR3 runs from the conserved cysteine through the conserved F or W. D genes are given only for firm matches. For some rows the clone size is stated as once, few or many, or as a class when expanded; others skip it.

V gene	D gene	clone size	J gene	CDR3 protein	CDR3 DNA
TRBV24-1	TRBD2	few	TRBJ2-3	CATSEERGREDTQYF	TGTGCCACCAGTGAAGAGCGGGGCCGGGAAGATACGCAGTATTTT
TRBV7-2	.	.	TRBJ1-6	CASSSLGSPLHF	TGTGCCAGCAGCTCCCTTGGCTCACCCCTCCACTTT
TRBV15	TRBD1	many	TRBJ1-2	CATSGGQGYGYTF	TGTGCCACCAGCGGAGGACAGGGTTACGGCTACACCTTC
TRBV20-1	.	many	TRBJ2-1	CSARDVKGSSYNEQFF	TGCAGTGCTAGAGACGTAAAAGGTAGCTCCTACAATGAGCAGTTCTTC
TRBV7-9	TRBD1	many	TRBJ1-4	CASSPTGTGERQLFF	TGTGCCAGCAGCCCGACCGGGACAGGGGAGAGACAACTGTTTTTT
TRBV7-9	.	many	TRBJ1-6	CASSLSRGSHSPLHF	TGTGCCAGCAGCTTATCACGGGGGAGCCATTCACCCCTCCACTTT
TRBV24-1	TRBD2	many	TRBJ2-1	CATSDLASGGGNEQFF	TGTGCCACCAGTGATTTAGCCAGCGGGGGGGGCAATGAGCAGTTCTTC
TRBV2	.	few	TRBJ2-1	CASRDFSHNEQFF	TGTGCCAGCCGGGACTTTTCTCACAATGAGCAGTTCTTC
TRBV7-2	.	few	TRBJ1-4	CASSFRGTGEKLFF	TGTGCCAGCAGCTTCCGGGGGACGGGCGAAAAACTGTTTTTT
TRBV12-3/TRBV12-4	TRBD1	many	TRBJ2-1	CASSRIGQGVFEQFF	TGTGCCAGCAGTCGGATTGGACAGGGCGTTTTCGAGCAGTTCTTC
TRBV5-1	.	many	TRBJ1-4	CASSERQGSNEKLFF	TGCGCCAGCAGCGAAAGGCAGGGCTCTAATGAAAAACTGTTTTTT
TRBV9	TRBD1	many	TRBJ2-3	CASSGDRRDTQYF	TGTGCCAGCAGCGGGGACAGGAGAGATACGCAGTATTTT
TRBV4-2	.	many	TRBJ2-7	CASSPRRGDEQYF	TGTGCCAGCAGCCCCCGGCGTGGGGACGAGCAGTACTTC
TRBV20-1	.	many	TRBJ2-3	CSELYGPGNTQYF	TGCAGCGAGCTGTATGGGCCTGGGAATACGCAGTATTTT
TRBV6-5	.	many	TRBJ1-5	CASSYSLHQPQHF	TGTGCCAGCAGTTACTCGCTACATCAGCCCCAGCATTTT
TRBV11-3	.	many	TRBJ2-1	CASSLGGGRYNEQFF	TGTGCCAGCAGCTTAGGGGGGGGCCGTTACAATGAGCAGTTCTTC
TRBV28	.	.	TRBJ2-7	CAMSPGLRCSYEQYF	TGTGCCATGAGCCCCGGGCTCCGCTGCTCCTACGAGCAGTACTTC
TRBV29-1	.	many	TRBJ2-3	CSVSSTRFGTDTQYF	TGCAGCGTTAGTTCGACTAGATTTGGCACAGATACGCAGTATTTT
TRBV11-3	TRBD2	.	TRBJ2-2	CASSLVLAGYTGELFF	TGTGCCAGCAGCTTAGTTCTAGCGGGATACACCGGGGAGCTGTTTTTT
TRBV3-1	.	many	TRBJ2-1	CASSLGMSRVSYNEQFF	TGTGCCAGCAGCCTAGGGATGTCGCGGGTATCCTACAATGAGCAGTTCTTC
TRBV12-3/TRBV12-4	TRBD2	many	TRBJ2-1	CASTVGLAGGLRNEQFF	TGTGCCAGCACCGTGGGACTAGCGGGGGGGCTTAGGAATGAGCAGTTCTTC
TRBV13	TRBD2	.	TRBJ2-6	CASSKIRGTSGTYSGANVLTF	TGTGCCAGCAGCAAGATCCGCGGGACTAGCGGGACATACTCTGGGGCCAACGTCCTGACTTTC
TRBV7-9	TRBD1	many	TRBJ2-7	CASSLTGSSYEQYF	TGTGCCAGCAGCCTGACAGGGTCCAGTTACGAGCAGTACTTC
TRBV5-1	TRBD1	many	TRBJ1-1	CASSGGQGFAMMNTEAFF	TGCGCCAGCAGCGGGGGACAGGGATTTGCAATGATGAACACTGAAGCTTTCTTT
TRBV3-1	.	many	TRBJ2-7	CASSQGGQGDEQYF	TGTGCCAGCAGCCAAGGAGGCCAGGGCGACGAGCAGTACTTC
TRBV15	.	many	TRBJ2-4	CATSRSRQVEIRF	TGTGCCACCAGCAGGAGTAGACAGGTAGAAATTAGATTC
TRBV6-2/TRBV6-3	.	many	TRBJ2-7	CASSSTSRAAPYEQYF	TGTGCCAGCAGTTCCACTTCTCGGGCGGCCCCCTACGAGCAGTACTTC
TRBV29-1	.	many	TRBJ2-6	CSARQSSGANVLTF	TGCAGCGCTCGACAGAGCTCTGGGGCCAACGTCCTGACTTTC
TRBV5-1	.	many	TRBJ1-2	CASSLGGRASTYGYTF	TGCGCCAGCAGCTTGGGGGGCAGGGCTTCAACCTATGGCTACACCTTC
TRBV6-5	.	.	TRBJ2-1	CASSYGRRDPNEQFF	TGTGCCAGCAGTTACGGGCGACGCGATCCTAATGAGCAGTTCTTC
TRBV15	.	many	TRBJ2-5	CATSRVAGLDQETQYF	TGTGCCACCAGCAGAGTGGCAGGGTTGGATCAAGAGACCCAGTACTTC
TRBV20-1	TRBD2	many	TRBJ2-6	CSARRGVGANVLTF	TGCAGTGCTAGGCGGGGGGTCGGGGCCAACGTCCTGACTTTC
TRBV11-2	TRBD2	many	TRBJ2-2	CASSLGRGLALPTGELFF	TGTGCCAGCAGCTTAGGGAGGGGACTAGCGCTACCCACCGGGGAGCTGTTTTTT
TRBV20-1	TRBD2	many	TRBJ2-2	CSALIPSGGAAGELFF	TGCAGTGCTCTGATTCCTAGCGGGGGGGCCGCCGGGGAGCTGTTTTTT
TRBV20-1	TRBD2	.	TRBJ2-1	CSARWALAGVYNEQFF	TGCAGTGCTAGATGGGCACTAGCGGGGGTCTACAATGAGCAGTTCTTC
TRBV7-2	.	many	TRBJ2-7	CASSLAGSYEQYF	TGTGCCAGCAGCTTAGCAGGATCCTACGAGCAGTACTTC
TRBV2	.	many	TRBJ2-5	CASASLGGIGETQYF	TGTGCCAGCGCTAGCCTAGGGGGAATCGGAGAGACCCAGTACTTC
TRBV19	.	few	TRBJ1-5	CASSIDHGQPQHF	TGTGCCAGTAGTATAGATCATGGTCAGCCCCAGCATTTT
TRBV29-1	.	many	TRBJ2-1	CSVLLAPGYNEQFF	TGCAGCGTTCTCCTGGCCCCGGGCTACAATGAGCAGTTCTTC
TRBV20-1	.	many	TRBJ2-7	CSARFIPAAREQYF	TGCAGTGCTAGGTTTATCCCAGCAGCCCGGGAGCAGTACTTC
TRBV7-6	TRBD1	.	TRBJ2-5	CASSRAGTGQETQYF	TGTGCCAGCAGCCGCGCCGGGACAGGGCAGGAGACCCAGTACTTC
TRBV20-1	.	many	TRBJ2-7	CSAGISYEQYF	TGCAGTGCCGGGATTTCCTACGAGCAGTACTTC
TRBV5-1	TRBD1	many	TRBJ1-1	CASGRTGGTEAFF	TGCGCCAGCGGACGGACAGGGGGGACTGAAGCTTTCTTT
TRBV12-3/TRBV12-4	.	many	TRBJ1-1	CASSSLRGMGNTEAFF	TGTGCCAGCAGTTCCCTCAGGGGAATGGGAAACACTGAAGCTTTCTTT
TRBV7-8	TRBD2	large	TRBJ2-2	CASTPGLVVTGELFF	TGTGCCAGCACCCCGGGACTAGTGGTCACCGGGGAGCTGTTTTTT
TRBV24-1	TRBD1	.	TRBJ2-7	CATSDRKPGQGNEQYF	TGTGCCACCAGTGATAGAAAACCGGGACAGGGAAACGAGCAGTACTTC
TRBV10-3	TRBD2	many	TRBJ2-1	CAISPSGGYNEQFF	TGTGCCATCAGTCCTAGCGGGGGCTACAATGAGCAGTTCTTC
TRBV28	.	.	TRBJ1-5	CASSLTRASNQPQHF	TGTGCCAGCAGTTTGACCAGGGCTAGCAATCAGCCCCAGCATTTT
TRBV7-2	.	few	TRBJ2-2	CASSPPGRGLFF	TGTGCCAGCAGCCCTCCGGGCCGCGGGCTGTTTTTT